This passage covers 5 T cell receptor beta chains from one sample sequenced in a study of shared T cell receptors in the human thymus. Only in-frame clones appear in the TCRdb table, and some are missing; sequencing was by immunoSEQ multiplex PCR. The sample holds 720,000 or so clones, approximately 85% seen once. The same data also went into a second study, on human thymus T cells.

The specimen sequenced was thymocytes. The receptors shown here come from a girl less than two years old with a congenital heart defect.

The chain is built from TRBV10-3 and TRBJ1-2; D might be TRBD1 (5 bases). The CDR3 contains 19 residues. From germline, CDR1 is ENHRY and CDR2 SYGVKD. The V end was cut by 10 bases, the J end by 1 base, with 31 bases between. This CDR3 reads CATSPRTFRGGQGNYGYTF. CDR3 in DNA: TGTGCCACCTCGCCGCGGACTTTCCGCGGGGGTCAGGGTAACTATGGCTACACCTTC.

This clone was seen a few times. In nucleotides, the CDR3 is TGTGCCAGCAGCTTAGATCAGGAGGCAAACACCATATATTTT. Its translation: CASSLDQEANTIYF. This chain links TRBV7-2 with TRBJ1-3; the D is unclear. The CDR3 has 14 amino acids. V lost 1 base, J lost 6 bases, and 10 bases lay in between. The germline CDR1 and CDR2 sequences are SGHTA and FQGNSA. The full variable domain, its missing parts supplied by reference TRBV7-2 and TRBJ1-3, is GAGVSQSPSNKVTEKGKDVELRCDPISGHTALYWYRQSLGQGLEFLIYFQGNSAPDKSGLPSDRFSAERTGGSVSTLTIQRTQQEDSAVYLCASSLDQEANTIYFGEGSWLTVV.

J is TRBJ2-2 and V is TRBV5-4, with D uncertain. This CDR3 region has 15 residues. Germline assignment: CDR1 SGHNT and CDR2 YYREEE (reference sequence). V lost 5 bases and J lost 5, with 16 bases in between. CDR3 amino acids: CASSFFPVETGELFF. CDR3 nucleotide sequence: TGTGCCAGCAGTTTTTTCCCGGTGGAGACCGGGGAGCTGTTTTTT.

DNA of the CDR3: TGTGCCAGCAGCCAAGGTGGCTTCATTTGGGGGGAGAGGAGAAACACCATATATTTT. It is translated as CASSQGGFIWGERRNTIYF. The rearrangement joins TRBV14 to TRBJ1-3; D might be TRBD1 (5 bases). Looked up from germline, CDR1 is SGHDN and CDR2 is FVKESK. The CDR3 consists of 19 residues. The V end was cut by 1 base, the J end by 5 bases, with 24 bases between.

This chain links TRBV7-2 with TRBJ1-2; 10 bases align to TRBD1. Trimming at V came to 1 base and at J to 2 bases, leaving 7 bases not matched to a gene. Germline CDR1 SGHTA, CDR2 FQGNSA. The length of the CDR3 is 17 residues. The chain's CDR3 is CASSLVGDRGGNYGYTF. The CDR3 DNA reads TGTGCCAGCAGCTTAGTTGGGGACAGGGGCGGGAACTATGGCTACACCTTC. Variable domain in full (rest from reference TRBV7-2 and TRBJ1-2): GAGVSQSPSNKVTEKGKDVELRCDPISGHTALYWYRQSLGQGLEFLIYFQGNSAPDKSGLPSDRFSAERTGGSVSTLTIQRTQQEDSAVYLCASSLVGDRGGNYGYTFGSGTRLTVV.